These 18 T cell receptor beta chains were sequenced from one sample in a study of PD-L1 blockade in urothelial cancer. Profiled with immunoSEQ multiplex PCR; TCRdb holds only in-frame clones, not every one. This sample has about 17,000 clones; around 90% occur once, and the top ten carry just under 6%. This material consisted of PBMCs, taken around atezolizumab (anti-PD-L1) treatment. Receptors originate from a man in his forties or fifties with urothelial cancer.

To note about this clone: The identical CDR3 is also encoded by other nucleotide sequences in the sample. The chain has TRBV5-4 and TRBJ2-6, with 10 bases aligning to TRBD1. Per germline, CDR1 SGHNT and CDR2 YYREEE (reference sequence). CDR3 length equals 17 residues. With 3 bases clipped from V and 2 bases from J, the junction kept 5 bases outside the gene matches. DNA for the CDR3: TGTGCCAGCAGCTCCCCGGGACAGGGGCCTGGGGCCAACGTCCTGACTTTC. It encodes CASSSPGQGPGANVLTF.

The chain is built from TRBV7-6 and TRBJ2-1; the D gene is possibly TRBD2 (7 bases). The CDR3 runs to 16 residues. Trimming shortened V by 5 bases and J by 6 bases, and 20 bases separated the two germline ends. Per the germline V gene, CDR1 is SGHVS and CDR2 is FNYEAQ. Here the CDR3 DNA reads TGTGCCAGCAGCCCCCCTCGGGGGGCAAGTTCCAATGAGCAGTTCTTC. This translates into CASSPPRGASSNEQFF.

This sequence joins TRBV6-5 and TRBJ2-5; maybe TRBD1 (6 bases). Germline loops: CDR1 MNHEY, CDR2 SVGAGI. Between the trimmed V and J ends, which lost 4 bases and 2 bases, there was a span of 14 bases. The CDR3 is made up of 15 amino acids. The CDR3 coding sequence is TGTGCCAGCAGTTGGGACGGGACAACTCAAGAGACCCAGTACTTC. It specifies CASSWDGTTQETQYF.

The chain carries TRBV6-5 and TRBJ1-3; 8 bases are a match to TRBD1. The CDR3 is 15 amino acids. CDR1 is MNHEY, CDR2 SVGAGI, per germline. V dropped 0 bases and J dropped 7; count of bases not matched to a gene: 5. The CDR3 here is CASSYSTGAKNTIYF. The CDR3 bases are TGTGCCAGCAGTTACTCGACAGGGGCAAAGAACACCATATATTTT.

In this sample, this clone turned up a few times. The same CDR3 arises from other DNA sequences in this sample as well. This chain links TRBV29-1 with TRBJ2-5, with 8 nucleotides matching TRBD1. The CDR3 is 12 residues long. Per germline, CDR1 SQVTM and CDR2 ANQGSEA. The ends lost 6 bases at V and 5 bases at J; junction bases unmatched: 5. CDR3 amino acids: CSVGTGWETQYF. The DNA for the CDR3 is TGCAGCGTGGGGACAGGTTGGGAGACCCAGTACTTC.

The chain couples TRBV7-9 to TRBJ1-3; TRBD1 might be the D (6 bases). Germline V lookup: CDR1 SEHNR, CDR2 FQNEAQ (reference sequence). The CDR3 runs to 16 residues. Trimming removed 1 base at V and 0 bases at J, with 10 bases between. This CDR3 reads CASSLVGQISGNTIYF. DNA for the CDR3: TGTGCCAGCAGCTTAGTAGGACAGATCTCTGGAAACACCATATATTTT.

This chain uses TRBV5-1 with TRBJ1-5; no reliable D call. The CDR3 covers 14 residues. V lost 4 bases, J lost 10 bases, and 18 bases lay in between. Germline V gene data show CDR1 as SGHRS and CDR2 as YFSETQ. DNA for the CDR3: TGCGCCAGCAGCCCCGAGGGTGGAGATAGACCCCAGCATTTT. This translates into CASSPEGGDRPQHF.

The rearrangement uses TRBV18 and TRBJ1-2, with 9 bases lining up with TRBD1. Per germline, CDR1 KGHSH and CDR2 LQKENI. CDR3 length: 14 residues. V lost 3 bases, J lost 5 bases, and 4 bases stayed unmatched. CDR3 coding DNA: TGTGCCAGCTCACCCTCCGGGACAGGGTATGGCTACACCTTC. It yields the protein CASSPSGTGYGYTF.

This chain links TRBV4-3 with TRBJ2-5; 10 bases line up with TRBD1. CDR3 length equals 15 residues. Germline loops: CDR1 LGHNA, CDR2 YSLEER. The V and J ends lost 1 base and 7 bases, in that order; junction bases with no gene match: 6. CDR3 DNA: TGCGCCAGCAGCCAAGCGACAGGGGGCAGAGGGACCCAGTACTTC. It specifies CASSQATGGRGTQYF.

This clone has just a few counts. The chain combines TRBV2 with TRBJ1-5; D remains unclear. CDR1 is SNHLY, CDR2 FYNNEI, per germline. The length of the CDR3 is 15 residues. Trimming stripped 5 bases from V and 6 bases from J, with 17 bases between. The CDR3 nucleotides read TGTGCCAGCAGTTCCGCGGCTCCTCGGATTCAGCCCCAGCATTTT. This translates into CASSSAAPRIQPQHF. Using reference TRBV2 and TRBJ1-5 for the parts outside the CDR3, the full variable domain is EPEVTQTPSHQVTQMGQEVILRCVPISNHLYFYWYRQILGQKVEFLVSFYNNEISEKSEIFDDQFSVERPDGSNFTLKIRSTKLEDSAMYFCASSSAAPRIQPQHFGDGTRLSIL.

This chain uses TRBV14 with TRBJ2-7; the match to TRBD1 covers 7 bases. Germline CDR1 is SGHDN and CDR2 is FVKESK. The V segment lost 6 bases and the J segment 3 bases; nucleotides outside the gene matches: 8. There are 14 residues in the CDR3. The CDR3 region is CASRRNDRVYEQYF. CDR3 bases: TGTGCCAGCAGACGAAACGACAGGGTCTACGAGCAGTACTTC.

The CDR3, as DNA: TGCGCCAACCCCCCGAAGGGGGCAGACACAGATACGCAGTATTTT. Protein: CANPPKGADTDTQYF. The chain is built from TRBV10-1 and TRBJ2-3, with 7 bases aligning to TRBD1. The CDR3 is 15 residues long. Per the germline V gene, CDR1 is WNHNN and CDR2 is SYGVQD (reference sequence). Trimming removed 10 bases from V and 2 bases from J; junction bases left unmatched: 12.

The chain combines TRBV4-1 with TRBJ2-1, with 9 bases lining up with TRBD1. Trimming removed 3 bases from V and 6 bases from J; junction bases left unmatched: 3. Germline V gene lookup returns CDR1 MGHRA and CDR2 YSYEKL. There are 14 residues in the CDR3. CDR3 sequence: CASSQLTGGNEQFF. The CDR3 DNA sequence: TGCGCCAGCAGCCAGCTGACAGGGGGCAATGAGCAGTTCTTC.

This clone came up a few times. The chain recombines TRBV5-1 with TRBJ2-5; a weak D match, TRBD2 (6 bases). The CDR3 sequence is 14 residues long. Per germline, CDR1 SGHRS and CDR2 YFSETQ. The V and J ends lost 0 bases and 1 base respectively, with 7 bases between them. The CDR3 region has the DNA TGCGCCAGCAGCTTGGGCGGGGTCCAAGAGACCCAGTACTTC. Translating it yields CASSLGGVQETQYF.

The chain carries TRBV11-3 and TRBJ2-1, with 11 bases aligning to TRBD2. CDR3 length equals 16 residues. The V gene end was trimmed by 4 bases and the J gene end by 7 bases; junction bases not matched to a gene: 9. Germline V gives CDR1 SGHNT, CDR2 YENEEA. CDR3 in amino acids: CASSSIAGGPWNEQFF. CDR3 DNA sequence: TGTGCCAGCAGCTCCATAGCGGGAGGGCCGTGGAATGAGCAGTTCTTC. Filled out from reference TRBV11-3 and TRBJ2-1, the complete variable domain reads EAGVVQSPRYKIIEKKQPVAFWCNPISGHNTLYWYLQNLGQGPELLIRYENEEAVDDSQLPKDRFSAERLKGVDSTLKIQPAELGDSAVYLCASSSIAGGPWNEQFFGPGTRLTVL.

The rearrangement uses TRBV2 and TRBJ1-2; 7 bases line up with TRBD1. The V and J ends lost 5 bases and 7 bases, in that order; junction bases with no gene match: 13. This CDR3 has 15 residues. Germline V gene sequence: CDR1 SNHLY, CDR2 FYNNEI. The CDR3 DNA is TGTGCCAGCAGTTACCACATGGAGGGGGCCGGTGGCTACACCTTC. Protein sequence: CASSYHMEGAGGYTF.

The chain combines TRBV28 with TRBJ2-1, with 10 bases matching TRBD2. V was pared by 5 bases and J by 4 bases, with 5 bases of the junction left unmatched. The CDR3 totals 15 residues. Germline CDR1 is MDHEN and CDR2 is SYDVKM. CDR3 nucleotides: TGTGCCAGCAGTAGCCTAGCGGGAGTGTACAATGAGCAGTTCTTC. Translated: CASSSLAGVYNEQFF.

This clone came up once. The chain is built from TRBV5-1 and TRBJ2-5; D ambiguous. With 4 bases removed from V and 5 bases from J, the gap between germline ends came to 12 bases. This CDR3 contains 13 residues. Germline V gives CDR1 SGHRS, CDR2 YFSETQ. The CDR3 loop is CASSQSSSETQYF. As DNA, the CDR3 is TGCGCCAGCAGCCAAAGTAGTTCGGAGACCCAGTACTTC.